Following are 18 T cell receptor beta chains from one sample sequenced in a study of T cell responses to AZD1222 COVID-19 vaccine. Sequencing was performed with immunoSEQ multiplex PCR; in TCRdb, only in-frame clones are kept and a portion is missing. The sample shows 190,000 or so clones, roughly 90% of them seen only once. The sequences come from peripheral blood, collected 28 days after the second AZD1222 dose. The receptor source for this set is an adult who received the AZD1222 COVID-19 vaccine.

CDR3 protein: CASIRGSGRGTDTQYF. The CDR3 region has the DNA TGTGCCAGCATTCGGGGGAGCGGGAGGGGGACAGATACGCAGTATTTT. The gene calls are TRBV28 and TRBJ2-3; 10 positions agree with TRBD2. Germline V gene lookup returns CDR1 MDHEN and CDR2 SYDVKM. With V trimmed by 7 bases and J by 3 bases, 10 bases remained unmatched. This CDR3 region has 16 residues. The full variable domain, completed using reference TRBV28 and TRBJ2-3, is DVKVTQSSRYLVKRTGEKVFLECVQDMDHENMFWYRQDPGLGLRLIYFSYDVKMKEKGDIPEGYSVSREKKERFSLILESASTNQTSMYLCASIRGSGRGTDTQYFGPGTRLTVL.

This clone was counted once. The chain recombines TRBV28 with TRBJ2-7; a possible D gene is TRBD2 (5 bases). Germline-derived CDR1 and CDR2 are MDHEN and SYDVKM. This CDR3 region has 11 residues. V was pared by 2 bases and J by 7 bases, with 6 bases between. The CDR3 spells CASSLEREQYF. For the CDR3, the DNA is TGTGCCAGCAGTTTAGAGCGGGAGCAGTACTTC.

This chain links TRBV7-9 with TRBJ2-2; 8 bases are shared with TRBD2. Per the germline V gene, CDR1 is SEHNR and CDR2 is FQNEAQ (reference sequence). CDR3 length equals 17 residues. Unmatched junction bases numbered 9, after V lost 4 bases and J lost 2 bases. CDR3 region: CASSSWASGSNTGELFF. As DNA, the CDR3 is TGTGCCAGCAGCTCGTGGGCCAGCGGGAGTAACACCGGGGAGCTGTTTTTT. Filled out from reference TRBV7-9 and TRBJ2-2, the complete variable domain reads DTGVSQNPRHKITKRGQNVTFRCDPISEHNRLYWYRQTLGQGPEFLTYFQNEAQLEKSRLLSDRFSAERPKGSFSTLEIQRTEQGDSAMYLCASSSWASGSNTGELFFGEGSRLTVL.

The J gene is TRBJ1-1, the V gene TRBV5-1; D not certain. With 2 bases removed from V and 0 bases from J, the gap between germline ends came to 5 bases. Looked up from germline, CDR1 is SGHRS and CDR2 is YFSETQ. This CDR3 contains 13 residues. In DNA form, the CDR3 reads TGCGCCAGCAGCTTTGTGTTGAACACTGAAGCTTTCTTT. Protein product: CASSFVLNTEAFF.

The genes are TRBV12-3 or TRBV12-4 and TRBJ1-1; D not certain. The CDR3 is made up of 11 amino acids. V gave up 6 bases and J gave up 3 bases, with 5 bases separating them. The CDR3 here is CASRKYTEAFF. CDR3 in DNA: TGTGCCAGCAGGAAGTACACTGAAGCTTTCTTT.

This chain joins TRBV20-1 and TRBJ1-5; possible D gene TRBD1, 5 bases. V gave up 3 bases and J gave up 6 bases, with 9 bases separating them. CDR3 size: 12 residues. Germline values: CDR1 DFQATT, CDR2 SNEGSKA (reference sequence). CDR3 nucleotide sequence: TGCAGTGCTAGTGGGGGTGGTCAGCCCCAGCATTTT. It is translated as CSASGGGQPQHF.

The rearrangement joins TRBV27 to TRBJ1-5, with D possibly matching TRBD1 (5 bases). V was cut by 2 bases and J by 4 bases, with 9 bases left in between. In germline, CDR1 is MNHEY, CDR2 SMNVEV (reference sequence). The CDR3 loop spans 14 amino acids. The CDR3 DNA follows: TGTGCCAGCAGTTTAGGGGGAACAAATCAGCCCCAGCATTTT. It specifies CASSLGGTNQPQHF.

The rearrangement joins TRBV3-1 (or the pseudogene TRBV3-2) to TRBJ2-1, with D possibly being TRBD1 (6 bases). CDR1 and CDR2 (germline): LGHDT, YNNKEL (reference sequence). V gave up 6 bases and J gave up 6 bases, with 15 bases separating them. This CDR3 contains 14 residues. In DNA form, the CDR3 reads TGTGCCAGCAGGACAGGACCGGGGCCCAATGAGCAGTTCTTC. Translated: CASRTGPGPNEQFF.

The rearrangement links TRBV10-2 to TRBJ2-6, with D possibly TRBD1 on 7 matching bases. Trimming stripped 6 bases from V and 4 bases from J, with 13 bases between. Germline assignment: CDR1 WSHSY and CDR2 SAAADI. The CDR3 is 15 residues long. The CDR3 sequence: CASRDREAGANVLTF. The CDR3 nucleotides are TGCGCCAGCAGAGACAGGGAGGCCGGGGCCAACGTCCTGACTTTC.

The CDR3 loop is CASRRPDRDRGGYTF. CDR3 in DNA: TGTGCCAGCAGGAGACCTGATAGAGACCGAGGAGGCTACACCTTC. The chain carries TRBV6-5 and TRBJ1-2, with no clear D. This CDR3 has 15 residues. The germline CDR1 and CDR2 sequences are MNHEY and SVGAGI. V dropped 6 bases and J dropped 8 bases, with 22 bases sitting between them.

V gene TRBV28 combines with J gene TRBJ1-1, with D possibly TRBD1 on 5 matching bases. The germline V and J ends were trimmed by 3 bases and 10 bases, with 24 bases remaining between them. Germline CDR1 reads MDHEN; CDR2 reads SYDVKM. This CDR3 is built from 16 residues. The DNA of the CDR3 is TGTGCCAGCAGTTTCGTAAACCGGGACGGTCCCTTTCGAGCTTTCTTT. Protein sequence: CASSFVNRDGPFRAFF. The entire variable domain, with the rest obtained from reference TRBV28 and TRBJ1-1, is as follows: DVKVTQSSRYLVKRTGEKVFLECVQDMDHENMFWYRQDPGLGLRLIYFSYDVKMKEKGDIPEGYSVSREKKERFSLILESASTNQTSMYLCASSFVNRDGPFRAFFGQGTRLTVV.

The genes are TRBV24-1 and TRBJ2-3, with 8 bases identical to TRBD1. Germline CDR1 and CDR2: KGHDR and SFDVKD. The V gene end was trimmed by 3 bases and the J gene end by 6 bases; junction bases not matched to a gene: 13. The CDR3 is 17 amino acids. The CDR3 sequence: CATSDAHTGGWTDTQYF. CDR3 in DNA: TGTGCCACCAGTGATGCGCACACAGGGGGTTGGACTGATACGCAGTATTTT.

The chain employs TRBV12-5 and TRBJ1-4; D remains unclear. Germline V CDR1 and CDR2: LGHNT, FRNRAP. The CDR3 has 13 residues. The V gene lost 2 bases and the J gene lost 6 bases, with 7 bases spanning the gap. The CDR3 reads CASGLSRYEKLFF. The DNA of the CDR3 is TGTGCTAGTGGTTTGAGCCGATATGAAAAACTGTTTTTT. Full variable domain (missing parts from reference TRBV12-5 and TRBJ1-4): DARVTQTPRHKVTEMGQEVTMRCQPILGHNTVFWYRQTMMQGLELLAYFRNRAPLDDSGMPKDRFSAEMPDATLATLKIQPSEPRDSAVYFCASGLSRYEKLFFGSGTQLSVL.

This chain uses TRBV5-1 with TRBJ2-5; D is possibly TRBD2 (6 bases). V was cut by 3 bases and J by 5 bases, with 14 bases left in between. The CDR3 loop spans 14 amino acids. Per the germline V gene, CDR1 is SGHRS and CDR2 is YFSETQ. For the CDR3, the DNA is TGCGCCAGCAGCTCTGGTGGAGGGATCGAGACCCAGTACTTC. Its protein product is CASSSGGGIETQYF.

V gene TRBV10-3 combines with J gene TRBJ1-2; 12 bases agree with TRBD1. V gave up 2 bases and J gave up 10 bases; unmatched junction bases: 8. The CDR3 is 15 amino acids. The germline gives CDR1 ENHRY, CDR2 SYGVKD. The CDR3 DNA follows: TGTGCCATCAGTGAGGCGGGACAGGGGGCTAGGTACTACACCTTC. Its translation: CAISEAGQGARYYTF.

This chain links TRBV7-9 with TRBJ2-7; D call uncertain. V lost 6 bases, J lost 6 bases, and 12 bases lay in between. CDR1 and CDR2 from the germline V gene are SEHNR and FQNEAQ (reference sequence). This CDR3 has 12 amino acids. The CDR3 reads CASRTGVGEQYF. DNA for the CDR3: TGTGCCAGCAGGACTGGGGTGGGCGAGCAGTACTTC.

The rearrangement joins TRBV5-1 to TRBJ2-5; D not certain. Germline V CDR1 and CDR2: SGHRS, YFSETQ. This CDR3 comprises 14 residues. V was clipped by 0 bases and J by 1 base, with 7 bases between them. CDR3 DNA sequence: TGCGCCAGCAGCTTGGGTGTAGGCCAAGAGACCCAGTACTTC. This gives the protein CASSLGVGQETQYF.

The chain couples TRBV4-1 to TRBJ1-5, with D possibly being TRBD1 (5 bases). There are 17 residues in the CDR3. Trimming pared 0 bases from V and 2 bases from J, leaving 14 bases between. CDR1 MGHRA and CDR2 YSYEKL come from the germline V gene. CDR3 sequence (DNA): TGCGCCAGCAGCCAAGAAGGTGCCCCGGGGGGCAATCAGCCCCAGCATTTT. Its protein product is CASSQEGAPGGNQPQHF.